The clone carrying this TCR beta chain was seen just once. One to two pinch biopsies were taken from the rectum during colonoscopy. Sequencing was performed with immunoSEQ multiplex PCR; in TCRdb, only in-frame clones are kept and a portion is missing. This sample has 20,000 to 30,000 clones, with about 69% found just once. The data are from a study of pediatric ulcerative colitis. Germline values: CDR1 LGHNT, CDR2 FRNRAP. Losses at the gene ends were 6 bases for V and 1 base for J; bases not matched to a gene: 7. There are 15 residues in the CDR3. The chain joins TRBV12-5 to TRBJ2-5; TRBD1 aligns across 8 bases. The sequence came from a boy younger than 18 with severe ulcerative colitis. Specimen: gut tissue. The CDR3 protein is CASGKLTGGQETQYF. Here the CDR3 DNA reads TGTGCTAGTGGGAAACTAACAGGGGGCCAAGAGACCCAGTACTTC.